The clone carrying this T cell receptor beta chain has a handful of counts. No antigen is known for it. Primers included in the PCR were 60 Vbeta and 13 Jbeta primers. Profiled with immunoSEQ multiplex PCR; TCRdb holds only in-frame clones, not every one. The sample lists some 140,000 clones; about 80% were seen once. These data originate in a study of cytomegalovirus exposure and HLA in healthy donors. The germline V gene has CDR1 SQVTM and CDR2 ANQGSEA. The CDR3 length is 12 residues. Trimming removed 0 bases from V and 8 bases from J, with 10 bases in between. General observations from the study: Excluded were some V segments that proved indistinguishable, including TRBV6-2 and TRBV6-3. Cytomegalovirus status, reportedly, was diagnosed with high specificity and sensitivity by the classifier. Apparent HLA restriction characterized most CMV-associated TCR beta chains in a later analysis. HLA allele associations emerged for 17,000 or so TCR beta sequences in a later analysis, at 0.05 false discovery rate.

Specimen: PBMCs. The chain links TRBV29-1 to TRBJ1-2; D might be TRBD1 (5 bases). The clonotype originates from a man aged 25 to 45 in good health. The CDR3 nucleotides read TGCAGCGTTGAAGAAGCGGGGGAGGGCTACACCTTC. Translated: CSVEEAGEGYTF.